The T cell receptor (beta chain) described here comes from a study of blood T cell repertoires in COVID-19. Study summary: COVID-19 samples collected from the United States, Italy and Spain covered acute and convalescent phases. T cells, B-cell-depleted T cells, or PBMCs provided the cDNA or gDNA that served as material.

Recruitment covered about 25 US areas and drew participants whose ages spanned about 18 to 95 years. Trimming took off 5 bases at V and 4 bases at J, with 10 bases between the two ends. The CDR3 runs to 13 residues. Germline V gene sequence: CDR1 MNHEY, CDR2 SVGEGT. Only in-frame clones appear in the TCRdb table, and some are missing; sequencing was by immunoSEQ multiplex PCR. The data show some 300,000 clones, 88% seen once. This chain joins TRBV6-2 or TRBV6-3 and TRBJ2-3; D gene uncertain. Specimen: PBMCs or T cells enriched from blood (not recorded which). The receptor's source is a woman in her sixties in a cohort exposed to, infected with or recovered from COVID-19 (not recorded which). CDR3 nucleotide sequence: TGTGCCAGCAGTCTCATGGGCGCAGATACGCAGTATTTT. Protein: CASSLMGADTQYF.